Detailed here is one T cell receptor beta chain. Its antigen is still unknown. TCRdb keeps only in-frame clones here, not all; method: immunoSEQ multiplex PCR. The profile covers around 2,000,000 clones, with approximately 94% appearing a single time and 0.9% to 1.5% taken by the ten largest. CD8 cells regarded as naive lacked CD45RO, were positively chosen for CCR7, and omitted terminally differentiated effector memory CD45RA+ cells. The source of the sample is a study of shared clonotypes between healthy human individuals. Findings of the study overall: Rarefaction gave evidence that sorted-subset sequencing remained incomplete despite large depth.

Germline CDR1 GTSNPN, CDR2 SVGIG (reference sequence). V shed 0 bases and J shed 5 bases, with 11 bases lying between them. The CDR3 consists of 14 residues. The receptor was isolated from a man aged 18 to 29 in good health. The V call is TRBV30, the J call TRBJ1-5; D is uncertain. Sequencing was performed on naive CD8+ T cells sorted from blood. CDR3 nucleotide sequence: TGTGCCTGGAGTGTAACCAGGAGTGATCAGCCCCAGCATTTT. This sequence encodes CAWSVTRSDQPQHF.